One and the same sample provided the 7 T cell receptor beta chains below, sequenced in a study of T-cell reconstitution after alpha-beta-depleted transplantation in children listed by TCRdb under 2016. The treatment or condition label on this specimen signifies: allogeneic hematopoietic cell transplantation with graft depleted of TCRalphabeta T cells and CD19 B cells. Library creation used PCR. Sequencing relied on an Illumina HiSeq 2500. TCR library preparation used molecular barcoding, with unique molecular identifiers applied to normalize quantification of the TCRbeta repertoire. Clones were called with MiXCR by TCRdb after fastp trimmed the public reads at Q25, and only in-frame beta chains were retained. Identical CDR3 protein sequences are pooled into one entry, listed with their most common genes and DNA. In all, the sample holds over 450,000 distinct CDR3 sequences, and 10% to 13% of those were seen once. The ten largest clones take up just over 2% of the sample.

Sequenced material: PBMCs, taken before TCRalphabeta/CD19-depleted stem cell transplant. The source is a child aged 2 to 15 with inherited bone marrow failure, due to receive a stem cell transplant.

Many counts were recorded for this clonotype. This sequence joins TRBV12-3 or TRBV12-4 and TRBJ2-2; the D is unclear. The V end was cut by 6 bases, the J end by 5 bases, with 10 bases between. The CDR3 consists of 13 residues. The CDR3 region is CASSPFVTGELFF. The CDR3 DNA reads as TGTGCCAGCAGCCCGTTTGTGACCGGGGAGCTGTTTTTT.

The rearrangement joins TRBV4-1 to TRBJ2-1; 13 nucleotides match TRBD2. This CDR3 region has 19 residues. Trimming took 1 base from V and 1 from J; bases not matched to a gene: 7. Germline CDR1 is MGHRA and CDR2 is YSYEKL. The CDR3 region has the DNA TGCGCCAGCAGCCAAGCGGGACTAGCGGGAAAACGGTCCTACAATGAGCAGTTCTTC. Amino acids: CASSQAGLAGKRSYNEQFF.

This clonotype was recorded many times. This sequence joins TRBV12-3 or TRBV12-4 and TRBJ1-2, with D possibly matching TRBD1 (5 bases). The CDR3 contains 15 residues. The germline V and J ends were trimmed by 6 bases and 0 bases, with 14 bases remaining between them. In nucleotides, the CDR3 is TGTGCCAGCAGCCTCGGGGGGAGAGCTAACTATGGCTACACCTTC. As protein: CASSLGGRANYGYTF.

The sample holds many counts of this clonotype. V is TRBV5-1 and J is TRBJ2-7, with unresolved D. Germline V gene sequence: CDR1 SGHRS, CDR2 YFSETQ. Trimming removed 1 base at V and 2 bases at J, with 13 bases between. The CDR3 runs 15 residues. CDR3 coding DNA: TGCGCCAGCAGCTTGTCCGAGCCCCTTCCCTACGAGCAGTACTTC. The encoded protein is CASSLSEPLPYEQYF.

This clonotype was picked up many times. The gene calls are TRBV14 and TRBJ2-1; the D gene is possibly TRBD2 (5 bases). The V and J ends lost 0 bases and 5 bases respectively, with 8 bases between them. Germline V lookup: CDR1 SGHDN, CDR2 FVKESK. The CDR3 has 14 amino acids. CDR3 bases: TGTGCCAGCAGCCAAGACTGGACTCACAATGAGCAGTTCTTC. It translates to CASSQDWTHNEQFF.

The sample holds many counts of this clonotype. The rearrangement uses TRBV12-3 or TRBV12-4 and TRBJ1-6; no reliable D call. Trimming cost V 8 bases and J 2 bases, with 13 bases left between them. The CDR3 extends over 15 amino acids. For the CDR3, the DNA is TGTGCCAGCCTCAGACGGACTCCCTATAATTCACCCCTCCACTTT. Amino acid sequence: CASLRRTPYNSPLHF.

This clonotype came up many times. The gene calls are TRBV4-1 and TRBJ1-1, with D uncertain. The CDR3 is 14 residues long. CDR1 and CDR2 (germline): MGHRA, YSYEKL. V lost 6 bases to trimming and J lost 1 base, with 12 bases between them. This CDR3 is CASSPSEGNTEAFF. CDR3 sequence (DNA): TGCGCCAGCAGTCCCAGCGAGGGGAACACTGAAGCTTTCTTT.